This T cell receptor beta chain was retrieved from a study of T-cell memory formation after mild COVID-19. Findings of the study overall: Researchers found some responding clones in pre-infection memory, a sign that cross-reactive memory joined.

Concerning this clonotype: The target antigen is unknown.

TCRdb recomputed calls from the 5' RACE reads with MiXCR, one row per CDR3 protein. This sample has around 400,000 distinct CDR3 sequences, with more than 20% found just once. The CDR3 consists of 18 residues. After removal of 4 bases from V and 0 bases from J, the junction contained 12 bases not matched to a gene. In germline, CDR1 is SGHVS, CDR2 FNYEAQ. Sequencing input: PBMCs or a T cell subset sorted from them (not recorded which). The genes are TRBV7-6 and TRBJ2-3; 8 nucleotides align to TRBD1. The receptor was isolated from an adult woman who had mild COVID-19 (a few samples of this study predate the infection). Cell type and time point are not known. The CDR3 region is CASSSGQGALLSTDTQYF. The DNA for the CDR3 is TGTGCCAGCAGCTCCGGACAGGGCGCCTTACTGAGCACAGATACGCAGTATTTT.